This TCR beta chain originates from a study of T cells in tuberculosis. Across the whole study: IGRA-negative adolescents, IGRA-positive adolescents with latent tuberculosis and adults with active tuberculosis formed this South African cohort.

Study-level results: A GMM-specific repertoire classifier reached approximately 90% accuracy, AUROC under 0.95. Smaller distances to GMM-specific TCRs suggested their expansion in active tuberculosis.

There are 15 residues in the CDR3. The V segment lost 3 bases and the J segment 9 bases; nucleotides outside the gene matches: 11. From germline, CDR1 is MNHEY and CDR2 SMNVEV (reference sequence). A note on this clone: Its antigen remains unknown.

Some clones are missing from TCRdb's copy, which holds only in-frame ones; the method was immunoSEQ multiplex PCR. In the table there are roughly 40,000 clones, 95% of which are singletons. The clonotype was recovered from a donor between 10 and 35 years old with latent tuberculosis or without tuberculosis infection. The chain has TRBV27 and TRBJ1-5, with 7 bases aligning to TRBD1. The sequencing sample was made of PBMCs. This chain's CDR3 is CASSLTGLGGPPQHF. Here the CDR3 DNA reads TGTGCCAGCAGTTTGACAGGGTTGGGGGGACCGCCCCAGCATTTT.